The entry below gives a single T cell receptor (beta chain) sequence along with its context. The target antigen is unknown. The sample is drawn from a study of tissue T cells after allogeneic stem cell transplantation. There are 14 residues in the CDR3. The V gene lost 7 bases and the J gene lost 4 bases, with 14 bases spanning the gap. Germline CDR1 reads MNHEY; CDR2 reads SVGAGI. Findings and caveats of the study: Only a limited share of tissue TCRs appeared in blood or spleen.

Profiling relied on immunoSEQ multiplex PCR, and the TCRdb table lists in-frame clones only, not all of them. The profile shows 20,000 to 30,000 clones, 91% of them singletons. The specimen was blood, collected before transplantation. This chain joins TRBV6-5 and TRBJ1-5; possible D gene TRBD1, 6 bases. This TCR came from a male donor aged 60 or over who later had graft-versus-host disease after an allogeneic stem cell transplant. The CDR3 reads CASIPTGGNQPQHF. Written as DNA, the CDR3 is TGTGCCAGCATTCCGACAGGAGGTAATCAGCCCCAGCATTTT.